Listed below are T cell receptor beta chains from one sample, sequenced in a study of blood T cells in healthy people across ages. TCRdb independently ran MiXCR on the 5' RACE reads; one entry per CDR3 protein. The sample includes about 1 million distinct CDR3 sequences, 45% of them seen just once. The sequencing sample was made of blood. All receptors derive from a woman between 55 and 75 years old in good health. CDR3s include the opening cysteine and the closing phenylalanine or tryptophan. A D gene is named only where the DNA matches it firmly. Rows may omit the clone size; those that give it use once, few, many or a size class.

D | J | V | size | CDR3 | DNA
TRBD1 | TRBJ2-5 | TRBV6-5 | NA | CASWPGQGQETQYF | TGTGCCAGCTGGCCGGGACAGGGACAAGAGACCCAGTACTTC
NA | TRBJ2-1 | TRBV20-1 | many | CSARGLLYNEQFF | TGCAGTGCGAGGGGACTCCTCTACAATGAGCAGTTCTTC
NA | TRBJ1-1 | TRBV14 | NA | CVSSQVYGGTEAFF | TGTGTCAGCAGCCAAGTCTACGGGGGCACTGAAGCTTTCTTT
NA | TRBJ2-5 | TRBV5-6 | NA | CASSHVETWYQETQYF | TGTGCCAGCAGCCACGTGGAGACTTGGTACCAAGAGACCCAGTACTTC
NA | TRBJ1-1 | TRBV27 | NA | CASNKGVNTEAFF | TGTGCCAGCAATAAAGGGGTGAACACTGAAGCTTTCTTT
NA | TRBJ2-3 | TRBV24-1 | NA | CATSELAVPDTQYF | TGTGCCACCAGTGAGTTAGCCGTCCCAGATACGCAGTATTTT
NA | TRBJ2-5 | TRBV13 | few | CASSFREAYQETQYF | TGTGCCAGCAGCTTTAGGGAGGCCTACCAAGAGACCCAGTACTTC
TRBD1 | TRBJ2-5 | TRBV9 | NA | CASSPRRDRGPETQYF | TGTGCCAGCAGCCCACGGAGGGACAGGGGGCCGGAGACCCAGTACTTC
TRBD2 | TRBJ2-7 | TRBV28 | NA | CASSGLAGESSYEQYF | TGTGCCAGCAGCGGACTAGCGGGGGAAAGCTCCTACGAGCAGTACTTC
NA | TRBJ2-1 | TRBV2 | NA | CASTILSANEQFF | TGTGCCAGCACCATTCTTAGCGCCAATGAGCAGTTCTTC
NA | TRBJ1-2 | TRBV7-9 | NA | CASSLGGGLKGYTF | TGTGCCAGCAGCTTAGGTGGGGGACTTAAGGGCTACACCTTC
TRBD1 | TRBJ2-7 | TRBV30 | few | CAYSTGFDYEQYF | TGTGCCTACTCGACAGGGTTCGACTACGAGCAGTACTTC
TRBD1 | TRBJ2-7 | TRBV27 | NA | CASSSPQTGGINNEQYF | TGTGCCAGCAGTTCGCCCCAAACAGGGGGGATCAACAATGAGCAGTACTTC
TRBD2 | TRBJ2-1 | TRBV27 | NA | CASKRTSGRGNEQFF | TGTGCCAGCAAACGTACTAGCGGGAGAGGTAATGAGCAGTTCTTC
NA | TRBJ2-1 | TRBV28 | few | CASRLVSGTSPYNEQFF | TGTGCCAGCAGGCTCGTATCAGGGACGTCCCCTTACAATGAGCAGTTCTTC
NA | TRBJ2-3 | TRBV20-1 | once | CSASVETQDTQYF | TGCAGTGCTAGTGTGGAGACTCAAGATACGCAGTATTTT
NA | TRBJ2-1 | TRBV6-2/TRBV6-3 | NA | CASRVPGTLVKNEQFF | TGTGCCAGCAGGGTGCCCGGGACTCTCGTGAAGAATGAGCAGTTCTTC
NA | TRBJ2-5 | TRBV9 | NA | CASSYGQEQYF | TGTGCCAGCAGTTATGGTCAAGAGCAGTACTTC
NA | TRBJ2-7 | TRBV20-1 | NA | CSARVPWLQVYEQYF | TGCAGTGCTAGAGTCCCTTGGCTACAAGTCTACGAGCAGTACTTC
NA | TRBJ2-4 | TRBV11-2 | NA | CASSPNARGTKNIQYF | TGTGCCAGCAGTCCCAACGCCCGGGGGACCAAAAACATTCAGTACTTC
NA | TRBJ2-3 | TRBV3-1 | NA | CASSPTVQRQSTDTQYF | TGTGCCAGCAGCCCAACAGTCCAGCGGCAAAGCACAGATACGCAGTATTTT
TRBD2 | TRBJ2-7 | TRBV20-1 | many | CSASPGGGFYEQYF | TGCAGTGCCTCCCCGGGAGGAGGATTCTACGAGCAGTACTTC
TRBD1 | TRBJ1-2 | TRBV19 | NA | CASKNRGFNYGYTF | TGTGCCAGTAAGAACAGGGGATTTAACTATGGCTACACCTTC
NA | TRBJ2-5 | TRBV7-2 | many | CASSLDSGLTTQYF | TGTGCCAGCAGCTTAGACTCAGGGTTGACGACCCAGTACTTC
NA | TRBJ1-4 | TRBV29-1 | NA | CCVQGGDEKLFF | TGCTGCGTTCAGGGTGGAGATGAAAAACTGTTTTTT
NA | TRBJ2-7 | TRBV20-1 | NA | CSARVQGQSYEQYF | TGCAGTGCTAGAGTTCAAGGACAGTCCTACGAGCAGTACTTC
NA | TRBJ2-5 | TRBV6-5 | NA | CASTGQAGTQYF | TGTGCCAGCACGGGGCAGGCAGGGACCCAGTACTTC
NA | TRBJ2-1 | TRBV29-1 | many | CSVEGARRGNEQFF | TGCAGCGTTGAAGGAGCTCGGCGGGGAAATGAGCAGTTCTTC
NA | TRBJ2-3 | TRBV11-2 | few | CASSSGVRRTDTQYF | TGTGCCAGCAGCTCCGGGGTCCGGAGAACAGATACGCAGTATTTT
NA | TRBJ1-6 | TRBV27 | NA | CASRFMGDSPLHF | TGTGCCAGCCGCTTTATGGGGGATTCACCCCTCCACTTT
NA | TRBJ2-7 | TRBV3-1 | NA | CASSRNLAYEQYF | TGTGCCAGCAGCCGAAATCTAGCTTACGAGCAGTACTTC
TRBD1 | TRBJ1-1 | TRBV9 | NA | CASSDRQGRNTEAFF | TGTGCCAGCAGCGACCGACAGGGGCGAAACACTGAAGCTTTCTTT
NA | TRBJ1-1 | TRBV14 | NA | CASSQGRVRRPEAFF | TGTGCCAGCAGCCAAGGTCGGGTAAGAAGACCTGAAGCTTTCTTT
TRBD2 | TRBJ2-3 | TRBV20-1 | NA | CSALTWTSGRADTQYF | TGCAGTGCTCTGACTTGGACTAGCGGGAGAGCAGATACGCAGTATTTT
TRBD1 | TRBJ2-7 | TRBV14 | NA | CASSQAALRDSSYEQYF | TGTGCCAGCAGCCAAGCGGCACTTCGGGACAGCTCCTACGAGCAGTACTTC
TRBD2 | TRBJ2-1 | TRBV5-1 | NA | CASSSVAGNNEQFF | TGCGCCAGCAGCTCGGTAGCGGGGAACAATGAGCAGTTCTTC
NA | TRBJ2-3 | TRBV5-1 | NA | CASSLSSGFSTDTQYF | TGCGCCAGCAGCTTAAGTAGCGGCTTTAGCACAGATACGCAGTATTTT
NA | TRBJ2-3 | TRBV12-3/TRBV12-4 | NA | CASSCRTGDTQYF | TGTGCCAGCAGTTGCAGGACTGGCGATACGCAGTATTTT
TRBD1 | TRBJ1-5 | TRBV2 | NA | CASTPRTGGGFSTLPQHF | TGTGCCAGCACCCCTAGGACAGGGGGCGGATTCTCCACGTTGCCCCAGCATTTT
NA | TRBJ1-4 | TRBV5-1 | NA | CASSLVGRDYEKLFF | TGCGCCAGCAGCCTGGTGGGCAGGGACTATGAAAAACTGTTTTTT
NA | TRBJ2-7 | TRBV9 | NA | CASSARAGLHYEQYF | TGTGCCAGCAGCGCTCGTGCCGGGCTTCACTACGAGCAGTACTTC
NA | TRBJ2-7 | TRBV6-2/TRBV6-3 | few | CASSPSEWGSYEQYF | TGTGCCAGCAGCCCGAGTGAGTGGGGCTCTTACGAGCAGTACTTC
TRBD1 | TRBJ2-4 | TRBV12-3/TRBV12-4 | NA | CASSFGGDRGAKNIQYF | TGTGCCAGCAGTTTCGGGGGGGACAGGGGCGCCAAAAACATTCAGTACTTC
TRBD1 | TRBJ2-7 | TRBV7-9 | few | CASSSTDRVGEQYF | TGTGCCAGCAGCTCCACGGACAGGGTTGGCGAGCAGTACTTC
TRBD1 | TRBJ2-3 | TRBV15 | few | CATSKRQGGFTDTQYF | TGTGCCACCAGCAAGAGACAGGGGGGATTCACAGATACGCAGTATTTT
TRBD2 | TRBJ2-7 | TRBV20-1 | few | CSAAGTTYEQYF | TGCAGTGCCGCCGGGACTACCTACGAGCAGTACTTC
TRBD1 | TRBJ2-1 | TRBV4-1 | NA | CASSQDERQGTYNEQFF | TGCGCCAGCAGCCAAGATGAGAGACAGGGGACCTACAATGAGCAGTTCTTC
NA | TRBJ2-5 | TRBV20-1 | few | CSARAGPAETQYF | TGCAGTGCTAGGGCGGGCCCGGCGGAGACCCAGTACTTC
NA | TRBJ2-1 | TRBV24-1 | NA | CATSDLKEQFF | TGTGCCACCAGTGACCTCAAGGAGCAGTTCTTC
TRBD2 | TRBJ2-1 | TRBV5-1 | NA | CASSLGGASGRRAEQFF | TGCGCCAGCAGCTTGGGGGGAGCTAGCGGGAGAAGGGCTGAGCAGTTCTTC
NA | TRBJ2-3 | TRBV5-5 | NA | CASSSQFGGRTDTQYF | TGTGCCAGCAGCTCACAGTTTGGCGGACGCACAGATACGCAGTATTTT
TRBD2 | TRBJ2-5 | TRBV20-1 | few | CSNPGLAGAETQYF | TGCAGTAATCCAGGACTAGCGGGAGCGGAGACCCAGTACTTC
TRBD1 | TRBJ2-1 | TRBV7-8 | once | CASSPNTNRGRLDNERFF | TGTGCCAGCAGCCCGAACACAAACAGGGGGCGGTTAGACAATGAGCGGTTCTTC
NA | TRBJ2-7 | TRBV20-1 | NA | CSAPRQGYSYEQYF | TGCAGTGCTCCCCGGCAGGGTTACTCCTACGAGCAGTACTTC
NA | TRBJ2-3 | TRBV29-1 | NA | CSVRKGDFSTDTQYF | TGCAGCGTGAGAAAAGGGGATTTTAGCACAGATACGCAGTATTTT
NA | TRBJ2-3 | TRBV29-1 | few | CSHRGLTLSTDTQYF | TGCAGCCACCGGGGCCTCACTTTGAGCACAGATACGCAGTATTTT
TRBD1 | TRBJ2-5 | TRBV11-2 | many | CASSSSDREGETQYF | TGTGCCAGCAGCTCGTCGGACAGGGAAGGAGAGACCCAGTACTTC
NA | TRBJ2-3 | TRBV20-1 | NA | CSSDRTSTDTQYF | TGCAGTTCTGACAGGACGTCCACAGATACGCAGTATTTT
TRBD1 | TRBJ2-7 | TRBV27 | few | CASSPSTGERANEQYF | TGTGCCAGCAGTCCGTCTACAGGGGAACGGGCCAACGAGCAGTACTTC
NA | TRBJ1-1 | TRBV5-1 | NA | CASSGSGLNTEAFF | TGCGCCAGCAGCGGGTCAGGGCTAAACACTGAAGCTTTCTTT